This T cell receptor beta chain was found in a study of graft-versus-host responses after intestinal transplantation. Study in general: As for transplant type, recipients had multivisceral, liver-intestinal, or isolated intestinal grafts. Overall study findings and caveats: The authors found GvH clones in recipient marrow, some appearing first in ileum or blood. Allografts carried high graft-versus-host to host-versus-graft clonal ratios in patients having graft-donor T cell macrochimerism.

In regard to this clone: As yet, its antigen is unknown.

The repertoire was sequenced with immunoSEQ multiplex PCR; TCRdb's copy has only in-frame clones and lacks some. The sample has about 99,000 clones, approximately 84% seen once; the top ten hold about 0.9%. Germline CDR1 reads WSHSY; CDR2 reads SAAADI. V shed 4 bases and J shed 2 bases, with 11 bases lying between them. The CDR3 length is 14 residues. The TCR sequence derives from a human donor who received an intestinal transplant. The starting material was unstimulated CD4+ T cells sorted from spleen or lymph node cells, obtained before intestinal transplant. The chain employs TRBV10-2 and TRBJ1-2; perhaps TRBD1 as D (6 bases). CDR3 residues: CASSVGTGNYGYTF. The CDR3 bases are TGCGCCAGCAGTGTAGGTACAGGGAACTATGGCTACACCTTC.